Listed here are 7 T cell receptor beta chains from one sample, sequenced in a study of blood T cell repertoires in COVID-19. TCRdb keeps only in-frame clones here, not all; method: immunoSEQ multiplex PCR. This sample has approximately 110,000 clones; roughly 90% occur once, and the top ten carry under 9%. Sequenced sample: peripheral blood. These receptors all come from a woman aged 70 to 79 who had recovered from COVID-19.

V gene TRBV18 combines with J gene TRBJ1-3; unclear D gene. V gave up 5 bases and J gave up 2 bases, with 16 bases separating them. The CDR3 runs 16 residues. Germline values: CDR1 KGHSH, CDR2 LQKENI. CDR3 region: CASSTTLGEAGNTIYF. CDR3 DNA: TGTGCCAGCTCAACCACCCTCGGGGAAGCTGGAAACACCATATATTTT.

The V call is TRBV18, the J call TRBJ2-5, with 8 bases aligning to TRBD1. Trimming cost V 2 bases and J 5 bases; bases outside gene matches: 4. The V gene's germline CDR1 is KGHSH and CDR2 LQKENI. The CDR3 consists of 14 residues. The CDR3 region is CASSPGQGAETQYF. The CDR3 DNA follows: TGTGCCAGCTCACCAGGGCAGGGGGCGGAGACCCAGTACTTC.

V and J are TRBV4-1 and TRBJ1-2, with a possible D match to TRBD1 (5 bases). The CDR3 runs to 16 residues. Germline CDR1 and CDR2: MGHRA and YSYEKL. V dropped 2 bases and J dropped 4 bases, with 17 bases sitting between them. CDR3 DNA: TGCGCCAGCAGCCAACTACAGGTTGTGGGGTCCTATGGCTACACCTTC. Its protein product is CASSQLQVVGSYGYTF.

This chain uses TRBV18 with TRBJ2-7, with TRBD2 as a possible D gene (7 bases). CDR1 and CDR2 (germline): KGHSH, LQKENI. CDR3 length: 13 amino acids. V was pared by 6 bases and J by 1 base, with 10 bases between. The CDR3 reads CASSRGASYEQYF. CDR3 sequence (DNA): TGTGCCAGCTCTCGGGGGGCGTCCTACGAGCAGTACTTC.

This clone was detected once. V is TRBV3-1 (or the pseudogene TRBV3-2) and J is TRBJ1-4; the D is unclear. CDR1 is LGHDT and CDR2 is YNNKEL in the germline V gene (reference sequence). The CDR3 consists of 15 residues. Trimming pared 5 bases from V and 8 bases from J, leaving 18 bases between. Written as DNA, the CDR3 is TGTGCCAGCAGCATATTCTCCGATAGTAGCGAAAAACTGTTTTTT. Its protein product is CASSIFSDSSEKLFF.

The V call is TRBV27, the J call TRBJ1-2; 9 bases match TRBD1. Germline CDR1 reads MNHEY; CDR2 reads SMNVEV (reference sequence). The CDR3 runs 17 residues. Trimming at V came to 4 bases and at J to 1 base, leaving 10 bases not matched to a gene. The CDR3 region has the DNA TGTGCCAGCAGTTCTGCGGACAGGGGTGGGGTTAACTATGGCTACACCTTC. This sequence encodes CASSSADRGGVNYGYTF.

The rearrangement uses TRBV2 and TRBJ1-6; TRBD1 agrees at 7 bases. The trim removed 6 bases at V and 7 bases at J, leaving 6 bases unmatched. This CDR3 is 14 amino acids long. Germline values: CDR1 SNHLY, CDR2 FYNNEI. The CDR3 DNA follows: TGTGCCAGCAGCTTGACAGGGTACAATTCACCCCTCCACTTT. Residues: CASSLTGYNSPLHF.